Below, 18 T cell receptor beta chains from the same sample are listed, as sequenced in a study of PD-1 blockade in classical Hodgkin lymphoma. Using immunoSEQ multiplex PCR, the repertoire was profiled, and TCRdb retains in-frame clones only, with some absent. Among about 22,000 clones listed, 60% to 85% were seen once. Relapse was seen in all patients after autologous stem cell transplantation, and brentuximab vedotin exposure was variable. Sequenced here: peripheral blood mononuclear cells (PBMCs), sampled before the second cycle of nivolumab. The receptors stem from a human donor with classical Hodgkin lymphoma.

This chain uses TRBV6-1 with TRBJ2-2; D ambiguous. The V end lost 5 bases, the J end lost 7 bases, and 5 bases lay between the germline ends. CDR1 is MNHNS, CDR2 SASEGT, per germline. The CDR3 is made up of 11 amino acids. CDR3 residues: CASSSFGELFF. The DNA for the CDR3 is TGTGCCAGCAGTAGTTTCGGGGAGCTGTTTTTT.

This sequence joins TRBV14 and TRBJ2-7, with 13 bases identical to TRBD2. The CDR3 runs 15 residues. CDR1 SGHDN and CDR2 FVKESK come from the germline V gene. The V segment lost 3 bases and the J segment 3 bases; nucleotides outside the gene matches: 2. This CDR3 is CASSQGLAGLYEQYF. Here the CDR3 DNA reads TGTGCCAGCAGCCAGGGACTAGCGGGACTCTACGAGCAGTACTTC. Filled out from reference TRBV14 and TRBJ2-7, the complete variable domain reads EAGVTQFPSHSVIEKGQTVTLRCDPISGHDNLYWYRRVMGKEIKFLLHFVKESKQDESGMPNNRFLAERTGGTYSTLKVQPAELEDSGVYFCASSQGLAGLYEQYFGPGTRLTVT.

This sequence joins TRBV14 and TRBJ2-7; D may be TRBD1 (5 bases). The CDR3 runs to 16 residues. Looked up from germline, CDR1 is SGHDN and CDR2 is FVKESK. The V end was cut by 0 bases, the J end by 1 base, with 13 bases between. In nucleotides, the CDR3 is TGTGCCAGCAGCCAAGATCAGGGTCTAAGGTCCTACGAGCAGTACTTC. Translating gives CASSQDQGLRSYEQYF.

The genes are TRBV7-9 and TRBJ1-1, with D possibly TRBD1 on 5 matching bases. The germline V gene encodes CDR1 SEHNR and CDR2 FQNEAQ (reference sequence). This CDR3 is built from 17 residues. V lost 5 bases and J 4 bases, leaving 23 bases between the germline ends. This CDR3 is CASSPMGTGLLGTEAFF. The CDR3 DNA follows: TGTGCCAGCAGCCCGATGGGGACCGGGCTTCTGGGCACTGAAGCTTTCTTT.

Only one count was recorded for this clone. The chain carries TRBV27 and TRBJ2-5; 8 positions agree with TRBD1. Gene TRBJ2-7 matches the end of the DNA better, so the J call may be wrong. Germline CDR1 is MNHEY and CDR2 is SMNVEV (reference sequence). CDR3 size: 15 residues. CDR3 DNA sequence: TGTGCCAGCAGCGCCCGGGACAGGACCACCTACGAGCAGTACTTC. This sequence encodes CASSARDRTTYEQYF.

The chain combines TRBV28 with TRBJ2-5, with TRBD1 matching 9 bases. The length of the CDR3 is 13 residues. V was clipped by 10 bases and J by 4 bases; unmatched bases: 7. Germline assignment: CDR1 MDHEN and CDR2 SYDVKM. The CDR3 DNA follows: TGTGCCACCATAGGGACAGGGCGAGAGACCCAGTACTTC. Amino acids: CATIGTGRETQYF.

The rearrangement uses TRBV19 and TRBJ1-6; D might be TRBD1 (6 bases). Between the trimmed V and J ends, which lost 9 bases and 7 bases, there was a span of 13 bases. The CDR3 has 13 amino acids. Germline V lookup: CDR1 LNHDA, CDR2 SQIVND (reference sequence). The CDR3 DNA sequence: TGTGCCAGCCAGGGGAAGAGGAATTCACCCCTCCACTTT. Its translation: CASQGKRNSPLHF.

Turning to this clone: The identical CDR3 is also encoded by other nucleotide sequences in the sample. The CDR3 nucleotides are TGTGCCAGCAGACCCGGACAGGGAAACACCATATATTTT. Translation: CASRPGQGNTIYF. The V call is TRBV6-6, the J call TRBJ1-3; D may be TRBD1 (6 bases). Trimming took 6 bases from V and 4 from J, leaving 10 bases between them. This CDR3 is built from 13 residues. Per the germline V gene, CDR1 is MNHNY and CDR2 is SVGAGI (reference sequence).

Only one count was recorded for this clone. This sequence joins TRBV9 and TRBJ2-7; TRBD2 aligns across 11 bases. The germline V gene has CDR1 SGDLS and CDR2 YYNGEE. There are 16 residues in the CDR3. Germline trimming cut 0 bases from V and 3 bases from J; bases unmatched to any gene: 5. CDR3 in DNA: TGTGCCAGCAGCGTAGCTGGGACTAGCGGAGTCTACGAGCAGTACTTC. Protein product: CASSVAGTSGVYEQYF.

The genes are TRBV6-5 and TRBJ2-3; 8 bases agree with TRBD1. Germline values: CDR1 MNHEY, CDR2 SVGAGI. The CDR3 is made up of 14 amino acids. Unmatched junction bases numbered 2, after V lost 2 bases and J lost 4 bases. This CDR3 reads CASSYRQGSDTQYF. The CDR3 bases are TGTGCCAGCAGTTACCGACAGGGGTCAGATACGCAGTATTTT.

The J gene is TRBJ2-3, the V gene TRBV28; D not resolved. Germline V gene data show CDR1 as MDHEN and CDR2 as SYDVKM. V lost 6 bases, J lost 5 bases, and 15 bases lay in between. The CDR3 totals 14 residues. The chain's CDR3 is CASSFVLIGDTQYF. Written as DNA, the CDR3 is TGTGCCAGCAGCTTTGTTCTAATTGGAGATACGCAGTATTTT.

CDR3 in amino acids: CASSPRTGAGANVLTF. In nucleotides, the CDR3 is TGTGCCAGCTCACCCCGGACAGGGGCTGGGGCCAACGTCCTGACTTTC. V gene TRBV18 combines with J gene TRBJ2-6; 9 bases are a match to TRBD1. V shed 3 bases, J shed 2 bases, and the junction held 2 bases outside the gene matches. This CDR3 is built from 16 residues. Germline values: CDR1 KGHSH, CDR2 LQKENI.

V gene TRBV28 combines with J gene TRBJ1-4; D call uncertain. Germline values: CDR1 MDHEN, CDR2 SYDVKM. This CDR3 has 15 amino acids. V was trimmed by 2 bases and J by 4 bases, leaving 11 bases between them. Here the CDR3 reads CASSLPGSINEKLFF. In nucleotides, the CDR3 is TGTGCCAGCAGTTTACCGGGCAGCATTAATGAAAAACTGTTTTTT.

This clone rates as medium-sized. V and J are TRBV15 and TRBJ1-1; D is unresolved. The CDR3 has 13 amino acids. The V gene lost 1 base and the J gene lost 6 bases, with 9 bases spanning the gap. Germline V gives CDR1 LNHNV, CDR2 YYDKDF (reference sequence). CDR3 sequence reads: CATSRVSNPEAFF. Written as DNA, the CDR3 is TGTGCCACCAGCAGAGTAAGTAACCCTGAAGCTTTCTTT.

The V call is TRBV6-1, the J call TRBJ2-7; 9 bases fit TRBD2. V was clipped by 4 bases and J by 3 bases; unmatched bases: 4. This CDR3 has 14 residues. Looked up from germline, CDR1 is MNHNS and CDR2 is SASEGT. CDR3 amino acids: CASSGSGRFYEQYF. The CDR3 DNA reads TGTGCCAGCAGTGGGAGCGGGAGGTTCTACGAGCAGTACTTC.

The count of this clone is one. J is TRBJ2-3 and V is TRBV6-5; D possibly corresponds to TRBD2 (5 bases). This CDR3 spans 11 amino acids. V was clipped by 10 bases and J by 3 bases, with 8 bases between them. Germline V CDR1 and CDR2: MNHEY, SVGAGI. CDR3 sequence (DNA): TGTGCCACTAGCTTGACAGATACGCAGTATTTT. Amino acid sequence: CATSLTDTQYF.

This chain links TRBV29-1 with TRBJ2-7; D could derive from TRBD1 or TRBD2 (5 bases each). This CDR3 contains 16 residues. CDR1 is SQVTM, CDR2 ANQGSEA, per germline. V was clipped by 4 bases and J by 3 bases, with 22 bases between them. CDR3 in amino acids: CSVALDLGSRGYEQYF. CDR3 in DNA: TGCAGCGTTGCGTTAGACCTTGGATCGAGGGGCTACGAGCAGTACTTC.

The genes are TRBV7-2 and TRBJ2-4; TRBD1 aligns across 12 bases. The CDR3 contains 14 residues. V was clipped by 5 bases and J by 10 bases; unmatched bases: 6. Germline-derived CDR1 and CDR2 are SGHTA and FQGNSA. The CDR3 nucleotides read TGTGCCAGCAGCCCCGGGACAGGGGGCAGGATTCAGTACTTC. This translates into CASSPGTGGRIQYF.